Below, 26 T cell receptor beta chains from the same sample are listed, as sequenced in a study of T cell repertoires in cytomegalovirus infection. MiXCR, applied by TCRdb to the reads, yields one record per CDR3 protein. The table shows some 350,000 distinct CDR3 sequences, with roughly 34% occurring only once. Their cognate antigens are unknown. The sample in question was cultured PBMCs, obtained from culture after CMV antigen stimulation. The receptors stem from a human donor in good health (CMV status not recorded). Some clones in this sample may be carry-over from other donors' samples.

J is TRBJ2-1 and V is TRBV28; 8 bases fit TRBD2. V lost 1 base to trimming and J lost 4 bases; unmatched junction nucleotides: 3. This CDR3 region has 15 residues. Per germline, CDR1 MDHEN and CDR2 SYDVKM. CDR3 in DNA: TGTGCCAGCAGTTTATCAGGACTAGCATACAATGAGCAGTTCTTC. Translating gives CASSLSGLAYNEQFF.

This clonotype was found a few times. The CDR3 coding sequence is TGTGCCAGCAGTGTTACCCGACGAACAGGGGGCTACACCTTC. It yields the protein CASSVTRRTGGYTF. The genes are TRBV28 and TRBJ1-2, with TRBD1 as a possible D gene (6 bases). Germline values: CDR1 MDHEN, CDR2 SYDVKM. The CDR3 covers 14 residues. Trimming stripped 5 bases from V and 8 bases from J, with 18 bases between.

J is TRBJ1-5 and V is TRBV6-6; the D gene is possibly TRBD1 (6 bases). Germline V CDR1 and CDR2: MNHNY, SVGAGI (reference sequence). The CDR3 covers 13 residues. The germline V and J ends were trimmed by 2 bases and 5 bases, with 7 bases remaining between them. CDR3 in DNA: TGTGCCAGCAGTTACAACAGGGATCAGCCCCAGCATTTT. As protein: CASSYNRDQPQHF.

The rearrangement joins TRBV20-1 to TRBJ2-3; the D gene is possibly TRBD2 (5 bases). The CDR3 has 14 amino acids. Germline V gene data show CDR1 as DFQATT and CDR2 as SNEGSKA (reference sequence). The ends were cut back, 5 bases at V and 3 bases at J, with 15 bases in the middle. For the CDR3, the DNA is TGCAGTGCTCCCTCCGACGGGATTACAGATACGCAGTATTTT. Its protein is CSAPSDGITDTQYF.

This clonotype was detected a few times. Here the CDR3 reads CASSLTRLGTEAFF. The CDR3 DNA is TGTGCCAGCAGCTTAACCCGCCTGGGGACTGAAGCTTTCTTT. The chain combines TRBV7-2 with TRBJ1-1; no reliable D call. The V end was cut by 2 bases, the J end by 5 bases, with 12 bases between. The germline V gene encodes CDR1 SGHTA and CDR2 FQGNSA. This CDR3 is 14 amino acids long.

Of note for this clonotype: One end of the junction does not line up with germline, which may come from a read error. This chain connects TRBV6-5 to TRBJ1-5; 7 bases are shared with TRBD1. The CDR3 extends over 16 amino acids. CDR1 and CDR2 from the germline V gene are MNHEY and SVGAGI. The CDR3 sequence: CASSYLQGQSNQPRHF. DNA for the CDR3: TGTGCCAGCAGTTACTTACAGGGACAGAGCAATCAGCCCCGGCATTTT.

In its sample, this clonotype was seen a few times. CDR3 residues: CASSSSWTGRRTEAFF. CDR3 DNA: TGTGCCAGCAGTTCGTCCTGGACAGGGCGGAGGACTGAAGCTTTCTTT. The chain couples TRBV6-2 or TRBV6-3 to TRBJ1-1, with 8 bases matching TRBD1. This CDR3 is 16 amino acids long. Germline CDR1 and CDR2: MNHEY and SVGEGT. The junction had 12 bases not matched to a gene; V was cut back by 4 bases and J by 5 bases.

This clonotype was recorded a few times. CDR3 in DNA: TGTGCCAGCAGTTTAGCGCCGTCTCACCGAACCGCAGATACGCAGTATTTT. Its protein product is CASSLAPSHRTADTQYF. The chain combines TRBV12-3 or TRBV12-4 with TRBJ2-3, with unresolved D. The CDR3 has 17 residues. The V end was cut by 0 bases, the J end by 4 bases, with 17 bases between.

The chain uses TRBV20-1 and TRBJ1-4; D might be TRBD1 (5 bases). Trimming took off 6 bases at V and 12 bases at J, with 17 bases between the two ends. The CDR3 is made up of 12 amino acids. Germline CDR1 and CDR2: DFQATT and SNEGSKA (reference sequence). The CDR3 DNA is TGCAGTGCCCGGGACTCCAAAAGGGAACTGTTTTTT. It yields the protein CSARDSKRELFF.

This clonotype has more than one count but fewer than ten. The chain recombines TRBV11-1 with TRBJ2-5; 7 bases are shared with TRBD1. The CDR3 has 17 amino acids. V lost 3 bases, J lost 5 bases, and 15 bases stayed unmatched. CDR1 is SGHAT, CDR2 FQDESV, per germline (reference sequence). For the CDR3, the DNA is TGTGCCAGCAGCTTCACAGGGGACGCGGGCCTCCCGGAGACCCAGTACTTC. This codes for CASSFTGDAGLPETQYF.

This clonotype was recorded at least ten times. The J gene is TRBJ1-2, the V gene TRBV7-8; no definite D call. This CDR3 contains 15 residues. Trimming took 5 bases from V and 4 from J, leaving 17 bases between them. Germline V CDR1 and CDR2: SGHVS, FQNEAQ. The CDR3 here is CASSPTSTDGYGYTF. For the CDR3, the DNA is TGTGCCAGCAGCCCAACCTCGACCGACGGCTATGGCTACACCTTC.

This clonotype has only a few counts. V is TRBV19 and J is TRBJ2-1; D perhaps matches TRBD2 (6 bases). This CDR3 spans 14 amino acids. Deletions cut 3 bases from V and 5 bases from J, with 11 bases between. Germline CDR1 reads LNHDA; CDR2 reads SQIVND (reference sequence). CDR3 sequence reads: CASSIPGLHNEQFF. CDR3 DNA: TGTGCCAGTAGTATTCCGGGACTCCACAATGAGCAGTTCTTC.

V gene TRBV15 combines with J gene TRBJ1-4, with 7 bases aligning to TRBD1. This CDR3 spans 16 amino acids. The germline CDR1 and CDR2 sequences are LNHNV and YYDKDF (reference sequence). Trimming removed 5 bases from V and 8 bases from J; junction bases left unmatched: 14. In nucleotides, the CDR3 is TGTGCCACCAGCCACCTAGAAGGGGGCCCGAGGGAAAAACTGTTTTTT. Its translation is CATSHLEGGPREKLFF.

Concerning this clonotype itself: This may be a read error, as it is one base from a much larger clone. Since no conserved phenylalanine or tryptophan closes the CDR3, a read error is the likely cause. V is TRBV7-2 and J is TRBJ2-6; D is perhaps TRBD1 (5 bases). Trimming removed 1 base from V and 3 bases from J, with 10 bases in between. The germline gives CDR1 SGHTA, CDR2 FQGNSA. This CDR3 contains 16 residues. CDR3 region: CASSLESGFGANVLTL. CDR3 nucleotides: TGTGCCAGCAGCTTAGAGTCAGGGTTTGGGGCCAACGTCCTGACTTTA.

The chain links TRBV7-2 to TRBJ2-1, with 8 nucleotides matching TRBD2. The CDR3 spans 17 residues. The V gene end was trimmed by 2 bases and the J gene end by 2 bases; junction bases not matched to a gene: 8. From germline, CDR1 is SGHTA and CDR2 FQGNSA. The CDR3 sequence: CASSLRALAATYNEQFF. The CDR3 coding sequence is TGTGCCAGCAGCTTAAGGGCACTAGCGGCCACCTACAATGAGCAGTTCTTC.

This clonotype turned up a few times. The chain links TRBV7-4 to TRBJ2-5; no clear D. This CDR3 contains 13 residues. Germline V gives CDR1 SGHVT, CDR2 SQSDAQ. The V and J ends lost 7 bases and 5 bases respectively, with 14 bases between them. CDR3 loop: CASIRAPRETQYF. The CDR3 DNA follows: TGTGCCAGCATCAGAGCCCCGAGGGAGACCCAGTACTTC.

There are many counts of this clonotype. This chain links TRBV7-2 with TRBJ2-7; 14 bases match TRBD2. J lost 0 bases, V lost 4 bases, and 14 bases had no gene match. Germline loops: CDR1 SGHTA, CDR2 FQGNSA. This CDR3 is built from 20 residues. In DNA, the CDR3 is TGTGCCAGCAGCTCAGGCTTCGGGACTAGCGGGAGCCACAACTCCTACGAGCAGTACTTC. Translating it yields CASSSGFGTSGSHNSYEQYF.

This clonotype was observed a handful of times. This chain links TRBV19 with TRBJ2-3, with a tentative D call TRBD1 (6 bases). The germline V gene encodes CDR1 LNHDA and CDR2 SQIVND (reference sequence). The CDR3 extends over 15 amino acids. Trimming took 6 bases from V and 2 from J, leaving 15 bases between them. CDR3 bases: TGTGCCAGTAGCCCTGGGGACATCGTCACAGATACGCAGTATTTT. Translating gives CASSPGDIVTDTQYF.

The V and J genes are TRBV7-2 and TRBJ2-3; 10 bases align to TRBD2. Germline CDR1 and CDR2: SGHTA and FQGNSA. CDR3 length: 17 residues. Trimming cost V 2 bases and J 5 bases; bases outside gene matches: 10. The CDR3 region has the DNA TGTGCCAGCAGCTTACGGCCCAGCGGGAGGGCAGGAGATACGCAGTATTTT. The encoded protein is CASSLRPSGRAGDTQYF.

This clonotype has only a few counts. CDR3: CASRNGENTGELFF. CDR3 DNA: TGTGCCAGCAGAAACGGAGAAAACACCGGGGAGCTGTTTTTT. This rearrangement joins TRBV6-5 to TRBJ2-2; no definite D call. Germline lookup yields CDR1 MNHEY and CDR2 SVGAGI. This CDR3 is 14 amino acids long. The ends were cut back, 6 bases at V and 2 bases at J, with 10 bases in the middle.

V and J are TRBV7-6 and TRBJ2-3, with TRBD2 as a possible D gene (5 bases). Deletions cut 0 bases from V and 3 bases from J, with 10 bases between. CDR1 is SGHVS, CDR2 FNYEAQ, per germline. The CDR3 covers 15 residues. The CDR3 sequence is CASSLAGERTDTQYF. The CDR3, as DNA: TGTGCCAGCAGCTTAGCGGGAGAACGAACAGATACGCAGTATTTT. The whole variable domain, filled in from reference TRBV7-6 and TRBJ2-3, reads GAGVSQSPRYKVTKRGQDVALRCDPISGHVSLYWYRQALGQGPEFLTYFNYEAQQDKSGLPNDRFSAERPEGSISTLTIQRTEQRDSAMYRCASSLAGERTDTQYFGPGTRLTVL.

J is TRBJ1-2 and V is TRBV6-8; 9 positions agree with TRBD1. The CDR3 is made up of 13 amino acids. Germline CDR1 and CDR2: MNHGY and SAAAGT. Trimming at V came to 7 bases and at J to 6 bases, leaving 6 bases not matched to a gene. The CDR3 here is CASTKDRGDGYTF. The CDR3 DNA follows: TGTGCCAGCACCAAGGACAGGGGAGATGGCTACACCTTC.

This clonotype came up a few times. As DNA, the CDR3 is TGTGCCAGCTCACCTGCAGAGCGGGAGGGAAGACGGCGAAAAGAGACCCAGTACTTC. It encodes CASSPAEREGRRRKETQYF. The chain employs TRBV18 and TRBJ2-5, with 10 bases fitting TRBD2. The length of the CDR3 is 19 residues. V trimming: 3 bases; J trimming: 3 bases; junction bases outside the gene matches: 16. Germline assignment: CDR1 KGHSH and CDR2 LQKENI.

V gene TRBV28 combines with J gene TRBJ2-3, with D perhaps assigned TRBD1 or TRBD2 (6 bases each). Germline CDR1 is MDHEN and CDR2 is SYDVKM. There are 15 residues in the CDR3. The V end lost 3 bases, the J end lost 5 bases, and 15 bases lay between the germline ends. The CDR3 DNA reads TGTGCCAGCAGTTTTGGGGGCCAGGGAGGAGATACGCAGTATTTT. Amino acids: CASSFGGQGGDTQYF.

This clonotype was seen just once. J is TRBJ1-2 and V is TRBV20-1; D not certain. Trimming took 3 bases from V and 7 from J, leaving 6 bases between them. The CDR3 length is 10 residues. The germline gives CDR1 DFQATT, CDR2 SNEGSKA (reference sequence). CDR3 nucleotide sequence: TGCAGTGCTAGTTCAGCTGGCTACACCTTC. Translating it yields CSASSAGYTF.

This clonotype was recorded many times. The rearrangement uses TRBV6-2 or TRBV6-3 and TRBJ2-5; D tentatively fits TRBD1 or TRBD2 (6 bases each). CDR1 is MNHEY and CDR2 is SVGEGT in the germline V gene. This CDR3 is built from 17 residues. V was clipped by 10 bases and J by 4 bases, with 28 bases between them. The CDR3 region is CATERGRGGGGAETQYF. CDR3 DNA: TGTGCCACCGAACGAGGACGAGGGGGAGGAGGAGCAGAGACCCAGTACTTC.